What follows is one TCR beta chain and its context. Which antigen it targets is not known. The input lacks base qualities; no much larger clone sits a single base away. The library was produced with PCR. The instrument given in TCRdb is Illumina HiSeq 2500. Unique molecular identifiers were incorporated into TCR beta cDNA libraries to reduce PCR and sequencing biases. Per 1 to 10 million input T cells, some 500,000 cDNA molecules were obtained, such that each molecule approximated one T cell. The patient libraries were prepared and sequenced with the same protocol used for the earlier healthy control dataset. Samples belonging to the same batch were prepared together, multiplexed and sequenced on a shared HiSeq lane. The authors' pipeline ran thus. Raw barcoded reads were processed with MIGEC, and single-read molecular identifier groups were discarded before consensus assembly and CDR3 extraction. VDJtools was used for post-analysis of the clonotype tables, with diversity normalized by down-sampling every dataset to the smallest sample size. To correct batch-related cross-sample contamination, repertoire overlap clustering matched CDR3 amino acid sequences but not nucleotide sequences. TCRdb itself trimmed the public reads at Q25 with fastp, ran MiXCR and retained productive beta chains. Entries are consolidated by CDR3 protein sequence, retaining the most common genes and DNA. TCRdb, not the original authors, processed these V and J calls. This sample is represented by 500,000 to 600,000 distinct CDR3 sequences; roughly 46% of them were singletons. The ten largest clones take up 1.5% to 2% of the sample.

The data originate from a study of post-analysis software for immune sequencing data (dated by TCRdb to between 2014 and 2017). With regard to the full study: Recorded disease courses included relapsing-remitting, secondary progressive and progressive-relapsing multiple sclerosis, with some patients lacking subtype annotation. Patient repertoires were compared against about a dozen previously published healthy control repertoires from donors aged about 6 to 28 years. A subset of samples was prepared in parallel using single-end sample barcoding, then pooled and co-amplified after Illumina adapter ligation.

To demonstrate the VDJtools post-analysis software, TCR beta repertoires were profiled from the peripheral blood of about 13 young patients with multiple sclerosis. The multiple sclerosis patients were children and adolescents between roughly 6 and 15 years of age. The research as a whole found: Strong co-clustering of samples prepared in the same batch was shown by direct clustering with F measure, prompting a batch-effect correction. Significantly higher frequencies in patients than in controls were found for five or six TRBV segments, including TRBV5-6, TRBV5-1 and TRBV20-1. Multiple sclerosis patients had significantly lower normalized Chao1 diversity than controls, a result that suggests substantial peripheral T-cell clonal expansion. The multiple sclerosis patient group was slightly younger than the control group.

Per the germline V gene, SGHNT is the CDR1 and YENEEA is the CDR2. Counted from cysteine to phenylalanine, this CDR3 has 14 amino acids. Only CDR3 DNA remains: 42 bases, in frame from the first base. V is pared back by 0 bases and J by 5 bases, with 11 bases lying between the germline termini. Sequenced material: blood. The clonotype was recovered from a girl aged 5 to 17 with multiple sclerosis. The V and J genes are TRBV11-3 and TRBJ2-7; TRBD1 is possibly the D segment (5 matching bases). The CDR3 amino acid sequence is: CASSLDGQGHEQYF. The sequence in DNA is TGTGCCAGCAGCTTAGATGGGCAGGGCCACGAGCAGTACTTC.